This is a list of T cell receptor beta chains from one sample in a study of OX40 agonist ivuxolimab in advanced cancers. Sequenced by immunoSEQ multiplex PCR; TCRdb stores in-frame clones only, minus some. The table has some 90,000 clones, around nine tenths seen once; the top ten hold around 0.76%. The sample was CD4+ or CD8+ T cells sorted from blood, taken in a trial of the OX40 agonist ivuxolimab. The receptor source for this set is an adult with an advanced solid tumor such as melanoma, head and neck, liver or kidney cancer. Both conserved end residues are part of each CDR3. Each record gives: V gene, D gene, CDR3 length, J gene, clone size, CDR3 DNA, CDR3 protein. A D gene is named only where the DNA matches it firmly. Size is stated for part of the rows, as once, few or many counts, or as a class when the clone is expanded.

V gene: TRBV28
D gene: NA
CDR3 length: 11
J gene: TRBJ2-5
clone size: NA
CDR3 DNA: TGTGCCAGCACCAGCGCCCGGGCCCAGTACTTC
CDR3 protein: CASTSARAQYF

V gene: TRBV10-3
D gene: TRBD1
CDR3 length: 13
J gene: TRBJ1-2
clone size: NA
CDR3 DNA: TGTGCCACGCTCCGGGACAGTTACTATGGCTACACCTTC
CDR3 protein: CATLRDSYYGYTF

V gene: TRBV7-8
D gene: NA
CDR3 length: 12
J gene: TRBJ2-7
clone size: NA
CDR3 DNA: TGTGCCAGCAGCTCCACAGGTTACGAGCAGTACTTC
CDR3 protein: CASSSTGYEQYF

V gene: TRBV5-1
D gene: TRBD1
CDR3 length: 16
J gene: TRBJ1-4
clone size: NA
CDR3 DNA: TGCGCCAGCAGCTTGGCCGGGACAGGGGGTGATGAAAAACTGTTTTTT
CDR3 protein: CASSLAGTGGDEKLFF

V gene: TRBV18
D gene: TRBD2
CDR3 length: 16
J gene: TRBJ2-3
clone size: NA
CDR3 DNA: TGTGCCAGCTCATCCGCCGGGACTAGGGGGTCAGATACGCAGTATTTT
CDR3 protein: CASSSAGTRGSDTQYF

V gene: TRBV7-2
D gene: TRBD2
CDR3 length: 14
J gene: TRBJ2-7
clone size: NA
CDR3 DNA: TGTGCCAGCAGCCCTCTAGCGGGAACCTACGAGCAGTACTTC
CDR3 protein: CASSPLAGTYEQYF

V gene: TRBV28
D gene: NA
CDR3 length: 14
J gene: TRBJ1-1
clone size: NA
CDR3 DNA: TGTGCCAGCAGTTTCCAGGGCGGGAACACTGAAGCTTTCTTT
CDR3 protein: CASSFQGGNTEAFF

V gene: TRBV11-3
D gene: TRBD1
CDR3 length: 13
J gene: TRBJ1-1
clone size: NA
CDR3 DNA: TGTGCCAGCAGCACACAGGGGTACACTGAAGCTTTCTTT
CDR3 protein: CASSTQGYTEAFF

V gene: TRBV20-1
D gene: NA
CDR3 length: 11
J gene: TRBJ2-3
clone size: NA
CDR3 DNA: TGCAGTGCTAGAGGAGGGAGGATGCAGTATTTT
CDR3 protein: CSARGGRMQYF

V gene: TRBV28
D gene: NA
CDR3 length: 18
J gene: TRBJ2-6
clone size: NA
CDR3 DNA: TGTGCCAGCAGTGTACTGGGGGACTCCACTTCTGGGGCCAACGTCCTGACTTTC
CDR3 protein: CASSVLGDSTSGANVLTF

V gene: TRBV7-2
D gene: NA
CDR3 length: 15
J gene: TRBJ1-4
clone size: NA
CDR3 DNA: TGTGCCAGCAGCTTATGGGGGGGGCTGCAGGAAAAACTGTTTTTT
CDR3 protein: CASSLWGGLQEKLFF

V gene: TRBV4-2
D gene: NA
CDR3 length: 18
J gene: TRBJ2-1
clone size: NA
CDR3 DNA: TGTGCCAGCAGCCAAAGATCCTCCTACAATGAGCAGTTAGTGGAGAAGTTCTTC
CDR3 protein: CASSQRSSYNEQLVEKFF

V gene: TRBV27
D gene: NA
CDR3 length: 14
J gene: TRBJ2-6
clone size: NA
CDR3 DNA: TGTGCCAGCAGTACTTACTCTGGGGCCAACGTTCTGACTTTC
CDR3 protein: CASSTYSGANVLTF

V gene: TRBV7-2
D gene: TRBD2
CDR3 length: 19
J gene: TRBJ2-1
clone size: NA
CDR3 DNA: TGTGCCAGCAGCTTGAGCACCGGACTAGTGCACGACTCCTACAATGAGCAGTTCTTC
CDR3 protein: CASSLSTGLVHDSYNEQFF

V gene: TRBV11-3
D gene: TRBD2
CDR3 length: 18
J gene: TRBJ2-2
clone size: NA
CDR3 DNA: TGTGCCAGCAGCTTACGACTAGCGGGAGGGTTAAGGACCGGGGAGCTGTTTTTT
CDR3 protein: CASSLRLAGGLRTGELFF

V gene: TRBV19
D gene: TRBD1
CDR3 length: 14
J gene: TRBJ1-2
clone size: NA
CDR3 DNA: TGTGCCAGTTCCAGCATTGGGACAGTCAATGGCTACACCTTC
CDR3 protein: CASSSIGTVNGYTF

V gene: TRBV7-2
D gene: TRBD2
CDR3 length: 16
J gene: TRBJ2-3
clone size: NA
CDR3 DNA: TGTGCCAGCAGCTTAGTTGGCGGGAGAGGCACAGATACGCAGTATTTT
CDR3 protein: CASSLVGGRGTDTQYF

V gene: TRBV11-3
D gene: NA
CDR3 length: 17
J gene: TRBJ2-1
clone size: NA
CDR3 DNA: TGTGCCAGCAGCCCCGCCGGGGGTAGTAGGACAAACAATGAGCAGTTCTTC
CDR3 protein: CASSPAGGSRTNNEQFF

V gene: TRBV11-3
D gene: TRBD1
CDR3 length: 14
J gene: TRBJ2-5
clone size: once
CDR3 DNA: TGTGCCAGCAGCTTACGGACAGGACAAGAGACCCAGTACTTC
CDR3 protein: CASSLRTGQETQYF

V gene: TRBV10-3
D gene: TRBD1
CDR3 length: 16
J gene: TRBJ2-7
clone size: NA
CDR3 DNA: TGTGCCATCAGTGAGCAACCGGGACAGACTTCCTACGAGCAGTACTTC
CDR3 protein: CAISEQPGQTSYEQYF

V gene: TRBV7-2
D gene: TRBD2
CDR3 length: 13
J gene: TRBJ2-7
clone size: NA
CDR3 DNA: TGTGCCAGCAGCCAGAGGGGGACTAGCGGGAGCTCCTTC
CDR3 protein: CASSQRGTSGSSF

V gene: TRBV7-2
D gene: TRBD1
CDR3 length: 13
J gene: TRBJ1-2
clone size: once
CDR3 DNA: TGTGCCAGCAGCTACAGGGGGAATTATGGCTACACCTTC
CDR3 protein: CASSYRGNYGYTF

V gene: TRBV5-1
D gene: NA
CDR3 length: 13
J gene: TRBJ1-1
clone size: NA
CDR3 DNA: TGCGCCAGCAGCTTGATCGAGATAACTGAAGCTTTCTTT
CDR3 protein: CASSLIEITEAFF

V gene: TRBV11-3
D gene: TRBD2
CDR3 length: 15
J gene: TRBJ2-7
clone size: NA
CDR3 DNA: TGTGCCAGCAGCTTCTGGACTAGCGCGTTGGAGGAGCAGTACTTC
CDR3 protein: CASSFWTSALEEQYF

V gene: TRBV7-9
D gene: NA
CDR3 length: 11
J gene: TRBJ2-7
clone size: once
CDR3 DNA: TGTGCCAGCAGCAAACAGGAAGAGCAGTACTTC
CDR3 protein: CASSKQEEQYF

V gene: TRBV19
D gene: NA
CDR3 length: 14
J gene: TRBJ1-2
clone size: NA
CDR3 DNA: TGTGCCAGTAGTAGCCAACAGGGTTACTATGGCTACACCTTC
CDR3 protein: CASSSQQGYYGYTF

V gene: TRBV7-2
D gene: NA
CDR3 length: 14
J gene: TRBJ2-5
clone size: NA
CDR3 DNA: TGTGCCAGCAGCTTCGACCGGACCCGTGAGACCCAGTACTTC
CDR3 protein: CASSFDRTRETQYF

V gene: TRBV28
D gene: NA
CDR3 length: 16
J gene: TRBJ2-1
clone size: NA
CDR3 DNA: TGTGCCAGCACCCTAATAGGGGGGGTAGCGAATAATGAGCAGTTCTTC
CDR3 protein: CASTLIGGVANNEQFF

V gene: TRBV4-2
D gene: NA
CDR3 length: 14
J gene: TRBJ2-7
clone size: NA
CDR3 DNA: TGTGCCAGCAGCCAATTACTAGCCTCCTACGAGCAGTACTTC
CDR3 protein: CASSQLLASYEQYF

V gene: TRBV7-2
D gene: TRBD2
CDR3 length: 18
J gene: TRBJ2-5
clone size: once
CDR3 DNA: TGTGCCAGCAGCTTAGCGCTCATGGCTAGCGGGAGGCAAGAGACCCAGTACTTC
CDR3 protein: CASSLALMASGRQETQYF

V gene: TRBV23-1
D gene: NA
CDR3 length: 12
J gene: TRBJ2-7
clone size: NA
CDR3 DNA: TGCACCGGAGGGGTCGGTGTCTACGAGCAGTACTTC
CDR3 protein: CTGGVGVYEQYF

V gene: TRBV7-9
D gene: NA
CDR3 length: 17
J gene: TRBJ1-6
clone size: NA
CDR3 DNA: TGTGCCAGCAGCCCCCCTCTCAGACAGGCATATAATTCACCCCTCCACTTT
CDR3 protein: CASSPPLRQAYNSPLHF

V gene: TRBV7-3
D gene: NA
CDR3 length: 18
J gene: TRBJ2-2
clone size: NA
CDR3 DNA: TGTGCCAGCAGCTTAACCTCCCTGGGAGGGGGCATGGCCGGGGAGCTGTTTTTT
CDR3 protein: CASSLTSLGGGMAGELFF

V gene: TRBV5-1
D gene: NA
CDR3 length: 14
J gene: TRBJ1-1
clone size: few
CDR3 DNA: TGCGCCAGCAGCTTGACTGGGGGAGGGACTGAAGCTTTCTTT
CDR3 protein: CASSLTGGGTEAFF

V gene: TRBV18
D gene: NA
CDR3 length: 15
J gene: TRBJ1-2
clone size: NA
CDR3 DNA: TGTGCCAGCTCACCGACAGGCGACCTTAACTATGGCTACACCTTC
CDR3 protein: CASSPTGDLNYGYTF

V gene: TRBV7-3
D gene: TRBD1
CDR3 length: 16
J gene: TRBJ2-2
clone size: NA
CDR3 DNA: TGTGCCAGCAGCTGGGCAGGGGGCGCGAACACCGGGGAGCTGTTTTTT
CDR3 protein: CASSWAGGANTGELFF

V gene: TRBV6-1
D gene: NA
CDR3 length: 15
J gene: TRBJ1-4
clone size: NA
CDR3 DNA: TGTGCCAGCAACGTCAGAGCCGGGACAAATGAAAAACTGTTTTTT
CDR3 protein: CASNVRAGTNEKLFF

V gene: TRBV7-8
D gene: NA
CDR3 length: 17
J gene: TRBJ2-7
clone size: NA
CDR3 DNA: TGTGCCAGCAGCTTAGTGTTTCCCGCGGCCTTAGGGGACGAGCAGTACTTC
CDR3 protein: CASSLVFPAALGDEQYF

V gene: TRBV9
D gene: TRBD1
CDR3 length: 19
J gene: TRBJ2-6
clone size: once
CDR3 DNA: TGTGCCAGCAGCGTCCCCGGGACAGGGGTCCCCTCTGGGGCCAACGTCCTGACTTTC
CDR3 protein: CASSVPGTGVPSGANVLTF

V gene: TRBV6-1
D gene: NA
CDR3 length: 11
J gene: TRBJ2-7
clone size: NA
CDR3 DNA: TGTGCCAGCAAGAGGAACCACGAGCAGTACTTC
CDR3 protein: CASKRNHEQYF

V gene: TRBV10-3
D gene: TRBD1
CDR3 length: 14
J gene: TRBJ2-7
clone size: NA
CDR3 DNA: TGTGCCATCAACCCGGGACAGGGAGACTTGGAGCAGTACTTC
CDR3 protein: CAINPGQGDLEQYF

V gene: TRBV5-1
D gene: NA
CDR3 length: 14
J gene: TRBJ1-1
clone size: NA
CDR3 DNA: TGCGCCAGCAGCTTGGGCCCGGTTAACACTGAAGCTTTCTTT
CDR3 protein: CASSLGPVNTEAFF

V gene: TRBV5-1
D gene: TRBD2
CDR3 length: 15
J gene: TRBJ2-7
clone size: NA
CDR3 DNA: TGCGCCAGCAGCTTGGCCGGGGGGGCTGCTGGCGAGCAGTACTTC
CDR3 protein: CASSLAGGAAGEQYF

V gene: TRBV7-9
D gene: TRBD2
CDR3 length: 15
J gene: TRBJ2-7
clone size: NA
CDR3 DNA: TGTGCCAGCAGCCCGAGGGCTAGCGGGCGTTTGGGGCAGTACTTC
CDR3 protein: CASSPRASGRLGQYF

V gene: TRBV14
D gene: NA
CDR3 length: 15
J gene: TRBJ2-1
clone size: NA
CDR3 DNA: TGTGCCAGCAGCCCGAGATCTAGCAGATACAATGAGCAGTTCTTC
CDR3 protein: CASSPRSSRYNEQFF

V gene: TRBV7-2
D gene: NA
CDR3 length: 12
J gene: TRBJ1-2
clone size: once
CDR3 DNA: TGTGCCAGCAGCTTCTTGAACTATGGCTACACCTTC
CDR3 protein: CASSFLNYGYTF

V gene: TRBV7-2
D gene: TRBD1
CDR3 length: 16
J gene: TRBJ2-7
clone size: NA
CDR3 DNA: TGTGCCAGCAGCTTCTTACGCGGGACAGGGACGGGTGAGCAGTACTTC
CDR3 protein: CASSFLRGTGTGEQYF

V gene: TRBV7-2
D gene: TRBD2
CDR3 length: 13
J gene: TRBJ2-5
clone size: NA
CDR3 DNA: TGTGCCAGCAGTAGGGAGGGAGGGGAGACCCAGTACTTC
CDR3 protein: CASSREGGETQYF